These T cell receptor beta chains were read from a single sample in a study of shared clonotypes between healthy human individuals. Measured with immunoSEQ multiplex PCR; TCRdb has only the in-frame clones, and not every one. The data hold about 1 million clones, with about 70% observed a single time. Input material: memory CD4+ T cells sorted from blood. These TCRs come from a man aged 18-30 years in good health. Both conserved end residues are part of each CDR3. Fields, in order: D gene, clone size, V gene, J gene, CDR3 DNA, CDR3 protein. D genes are given only for firm matches. Size tells how often a clone was seen (once, few, many) or the class of an expanded clone, and some rows leave it out.

D: TRBD1
size: -
V: TRBV19
J: TRBJ1-3
DNA: TGTGCCAGTAGCCCAACAGGGGACTCTGGAAACACCATATATTTT
CDR3: CASSPTGDSGNTIYF

D: -
size: -
V: TRBV30
J: TRBJ2-7
DNA: TGTGCCTGGAGTGCCACAGCCTACGAGCAGTACTTC
CDR3: CAWSATAYEQYF

D: -
size: -
V: TRBV29-1
J: TRBJ2-7
DNA: TGCAGCGTCACATTCGGGACCCACGGCGCCGAGCAGTACTTC
CDR3: CSVTFGTHGAEQYF

D: -
size: few
V: TRBV6-4
J: TRBJ1-1
DNA: TGTGCCAGCAGTACAGGCGCTGAAGCTTTCTTT
CDR3: CASSTGAEAFF

D: TRBD1
size: -
V: TRBV19
J: TRBJ1-2
DNA: TGTGCCAGTAGTTCCAGAACAGGGGGTTGGTATGGCTACACCTTC
CDR3: CASSSRTGGWYGYTF

D: -
size: few
V: TRBV5-1
J: TRBJ1-5
DNA: TGCGCCAGCCGGGCGGGTGACAATCAGCCCCAGCATTTT
CDR3: CASRAGDNQPQHF

D: -
size: -
V: TRBV30
J: TRBJ2-3
DNA: TGTGCCTGGAGAACAGGGCGGGGAACAGATACGCAGTATTTT
CDR3: CAWRTGRGTDTQYF

D: TRBD1
size: -
V: TRBV4-2
J: TRBJ1-4
DNA: TGTGCCAGCAGCGATAACAGGGGGGCTAATGAAAAACTGTTTTTT
CDR3: CASSDNRGANEKLFF

D: -
size: -
V: TRBV7-9
J: TRBJ2-5
DNA: TGTGCCAGCAGCTTAGGGGGATTGGGGGAGACCCAGTACTTC
CDR3: CASSLGGLGETQYF

D: -
size: -
V: TRBV10-3
J: TRBJ2-3
DNA: TGTGCCATCAGTCCCGGGACGTATACGCAGTATTTT
CDR3: CAISPGTYTQYF

D: -
size: -
V: TRBV6-5
J: TRBJ1-1
DNA: TGTGCCAGCAGTTACGATGGGACGAACACTGAAGCTTTCTTT
CDR3: CASSYDGTNTEAFF

D: -
size: -
V: TRBV4-1
J: TRBJ1-6
DNA: TGCGCCAGCAGCCAAGCGGGCAGAGGGGTCGGGTCCTATAATTCACCCCTCCACTTT
CDR3: CASSQAGRGVGSYNSPLHF

D: -
size: -
V: TRBV15
J: TRBJ2-7
DNA: TGTGCCACCAGCAGGGTGGACTCGATCTCCTACGAGCAGTACTTC
CDR3: CATSRVDSISYEQYF

D: -
size: -
V: TRBV4-1
J: TRBJ2-7
DNA: TGCGCCAGCAGCCAAGACCCAAGTCGCGAGCAGTACTTC
CDR3: CASSQDPSREQYF

D: -
size: once
V: TRBV21-1
J: TRBJ2-1
DNA: TGTGCCAGCAGCAAACCGCCGGCGGACCTCTCCTACAATGAGCAGTTCTTC
CDR3: CASSKPPADLSYNEQFF

D: -
size: -
V: TRBV2
J: TRBJ1-6
DNA: TGTGCCAGCACCCAAACAGGGCTGGGTTCACCCCTCCACTTT
CDR3: CASTQTGLGSPLHF

D: TRBD1
size: once
V: TRBV2
J: TRBJ1-2
DNA: TGTGCCAGCAGTGGGACCTGGACAGGGGAGAGCTACACCTTC
CDR3: CASSGTWTGESYTF

D: -
size: -
V: TRBV4-1
J: TRBJ1-2
DNA: TGCGCCAGCAGCCATTCCTCCCGCGACTACACCTTC
CDR3: CASSHSSRDYTF

D: TRBD2
size: -
V: TRBV7-2
J: TRBJ2-4
DNA: TGTGCCAGCAGTAACCTCCGAGCGGGAGTCGGCGCCGTTCAGTACTTC
CDR3: CASSNLRAGVGAVQYF

D: -
size: -
V: TRBV5-1
J: TRBJ1-6
DNA: TGCGCCAGCAGACGGGGTAGTCCGGATAATTCACCCCTCCACTTT
CDR3: CASRRGSPDNSPLHF

D: -
size: -
V: TRBV4-3
J: TRBJ2-3
DNA: TGCGCCAGCAGCCGAACACCCTTAGACGAACGACGCACAGATACGCAGTATTTT
CDR3: CASSRTPLDERRTDTQYF

D: -
size: few
V: TRBV6-1
J: TRBJ1-2
DNA: TGTGCCAGCGGGAGGACAGATTATGGCTACACCTTC
CDR3: CASGRTDYGYTF

D: -
size: -
V: TRBV2
J: TRBJ1-3
DNA: TGTGCCAGCAGGGCCGGGACGGTCTCTGGAAACACCATATATTTT
CDR3: CASRAGTVSGNTIYF

D: -
size: -
V: TRBV7-8
J: TRBJ2-5
DNA: TGTGCCAGCAGCCCGGTGAAGGCAGAGACCCAGTACTTC
CDR3: CASSPVKAETQYF

D: -
size: few
V: TRBV9
J: TRBJ2-2
DNA: TGTGCCAGCAGCGTAGAGGGACGGTCCGGGGAGCTGTTTTTT
CDR3: CASSVEGRSGELFF

D: -
size: once
V: TRBV5-1
J: TRBJ2-2
DNA: TGCGCCAGCAGCTTGGACGAGGCCGGGGAGCTGTTTTTT
CDR3: CASSLDEAGELFF

D: -
size: -
V: TRBV5-1
J: TRBJ2-1
DNA: TGCGCCAGCGGAGACGGTAGCTCCTACAATGAGCAGTTCTTC
CDR3: CASGDGSSYNEQFF

D: TRBD2
size: -
V: TRBV5-1
J: TRBJ2-7
DNA: TGCGCCAGCAGCTTCCTCAGACTAGCGGAGGCCTACGAGCAGTACTTC
CDR3: CASSFLRLAEAYEQYF

D: TRBD1
size: few
V: TRBV19
J: TRBJ1-5
DNA: TGTGCCAGTAGCCCGCAGGGGGCCCAGGTGAATCAGCCCCAGCATTTT
CDR3: CASSPQGAQVNQPQHF

D: -
size: -
V: TRBV5-6
J: TRBJ2-2
DNA: TGTGCCAGCAGCTTGGGGGATACCGGGGAGCTGTTTTTT
CDR3: CASSLGDTGELFF

D: -
size: -
V: TRBV30
J: TRBJ1-4
DNA: TGTGCCTATACGGACAGCCCCAATGAAAAACTGTTTTTT
CDR3: CAYTDSPNEKLFF

D: -
size: once
V: TRBV30
J: TRBJ1-5
DNA: TGTGCCTGGAGTGTACTGGGCCGGAGCAATCAGCCCCAGCATTTT
CDR3: CAWSVLGRSNQPQHF

D: -
size: -
V: TRBV19
J: TRBJ1-2
DNA: TGTGCCAGTAGTATGGGGTTGAACTATGGCTACACCTTC
CDR3: CASSMGLNYGYTF

D: -
size: -
V: TRBV6-5
J: TRBJ2-6
DNA: TGTGCCAGCAGTTACTCGACCTCTGGGGCCAACGTCCTGACTTTC
CDR3: CASSYSTSGANVLTF

D: TRBD1
size: -
V: TRBV5-1
J: TRBJ1-6
DNA: TGCGCCAGCAGCTTGGATGCAGGGGGCGACTCACCCCTCCACTTT
CDR3: CASSLDAGGDSPLHF

D: TRBD1
size: -
V: TRBV6-6
J: TRBJ1-1
DNA: TGTGCCAGCAGTATGGGACAGGGGAGGAACACTGAAGCTTTCTTT
CDR3: CASSMGQGRNTEAFF

D: -
size: -
V: TRBV4-1
J: TRBJ2-1
DNA: TGCGCCAGCAGCCAAGCGTCGACATCCTTAAGCTCCTACAATGAGCAGTTCTTC
CDR3: CASSQASTSLSSYNEQFF

D: -
size: -
V: TRBV2
J: TRBJ2-7
DNA: TGTGCCAGCAGCTCCTTGGGGGGGCCCCCCGAGCAGTACTTC
CDR3: CASSSLGGPPEQYF

D: -
size: -
V: TRBV6-1
J: TRBJ1-2
DNA: TGTGCCAGCAGTGAGGGGTTTAATGGGCCCAACTATGGCTACACCTTC
CDR3: CASSEGFNGPNYGYTF

D: -
size: -
V: TRBV7-9
J: TRBJ2-1
DNA: TGTGCCAGCAGTTCCAGGGACTACAATGAGCAGTTCTTC
CDR3: CASSSRDYNEQFF

D: -
size: -
V: TRBV18
J: TRBJ2-5
DNA: TGTGCCAGCTCACCCCCTAGGGGACAAGAGACCCAGTACTTC
CDR3: CASSPPRGQETQYF

D: -
size: -
V: TRBV30
J: TRBJ2-2
DNA: TGTGCCTGGGAGTCCGGAGGGGGAGGCACCGGGGAGCTGTTTTTT
CDR3: CAWESGGGGTGELFF

D: -
size: -
V: TRBV18
J: TRBJ2-1
DNA: TGTGCCAGCTCACCACGCGGTCCTGGTGAGCAGTTCTTC
CDR3: CASSPRGPGEQFF

D: -
size: -
V: TRBV30
J: TRBJ2-7
DNA: TGTGCCTGGAGTCAGAAGGGGGGGCCCCGCGAGCAGTACTTC
CDR3: CAWSQKGGPREQYF

D: -
size: -
V: TRBV7-6
J: TRBJ1-1
DNA: TGTGCCAGCAGCCCCTACACTGAAGCTTTCTTT
CDR3: CASSPYTEAFF

D: -
size: -
V: TRBV18
J: TRBJ2-5
DNA: TGTGCCAGCTCCTCTTGGGGTGACGGAGAAGAGACCCAGTACTTC
CDR3: CASSSWGDGEETQYF

D: -
size: few
V: TRBV6-5
J: TRBJ1-3
DNA: TGTGCCAGCAGTTACTCGACGGGGGCTGGAAACACCATATATTTT
CDR3: CASSYSTGAGNTIYF

D: -
size: -
V: TRBV5-6
J: TRBJ2-7
DNA: TGTGCCAGCAGCTCTCAACGGTCCTCCCCAGAGCAGTACTTC
CDR3: CASSSQRSSPEQYF

D: TRBD2
size: -
V: TRBV5-1
J: TRBJ2-5
DNA: TGCGCCAGCAGCCTTGGACTAGCCGGAGAGACCCAGTACTTC
CDR3: CASSLGLAGETQYF

D: TRBD2
size: -
V: TRBV18
J: TRBJ2-7
DNA: TGTGCCAGCTCACCAAATCTCTTAGCGGGAGCAAATGAGCAGTACTTC
CDR3: CASSPNLLAGANEQYF

D: -
size: -
V: TRBV10-3
J: TRBJ1-2
DNA: TGTGCCATCAGTGAGTCGGGGAGGGACTATGGCTACACCTTC
CDR3: CAISESGRDYGYTF

D: -
size: -
V: TRBV10-3
J: TRBJ2-7
DNA: TGTGCCATCAGTGAATCCCCTGGCTCCTACGAGCAGTACTTC
CDR3: CAISESPGSYEQYF

D: -
size: -
V: TRBV11-2
J: TRBJ1-5
DNA: TGTGCCAGCAGCTTAGGTCCTGCAGGGCAGGGGCCCCAGCATTTT
CDR3: CASSLGPAGQGPQHF

D: -
size: -
V: TRBV19
J: TRBJ1-5
DNA: TGTGCCAGTAGTGTCTCCCAGGGGCAGCCCCAGCATTTT
CDR3: CASSVSQGQPQHF

D: -
size: -
V: TRBV5-4
J: TRBJ2-5
DNA: TGTGCCAGCAGCTTAGGGGAGAGGGAGACCCAGTACTTC
CDR3: CASSLGERETQYF

D: -
size: few
V: TRBV6-6
J: TRBJ2-3
DNA: TGTGCCAGCAGTTACTCGACAGTGGATACGCAGTATTTT
CDR3: CASSYSTVDTQYF

D: TRBD1
size: once
V: TRBV10-2
J: TRBJ2-7
DNA: TGCGCCAGCAATCCACAGGGGGCACGGTACGAGCAGTACTTC
CDR3: CASNPQGARYEQYF

D: TRBD2
size: -
V: TRBV5-1
J: TRBJ2-7
DNA: TGCGCCAGCAGCTCCCTGGCGGGGGGGGGATACGAGCAGTACTTC
CDR3: CASSSLAGGGYEQYF

D: TRBD2
size: -
V: TRBV7-2
J: TRBJ2-1
DNA: TGTGCCAGCAGCGCCCGACTAGCGGGAGAAAGGAATGAGCAGTTCTTC
CDR3: CASSARLAGERNEQFF